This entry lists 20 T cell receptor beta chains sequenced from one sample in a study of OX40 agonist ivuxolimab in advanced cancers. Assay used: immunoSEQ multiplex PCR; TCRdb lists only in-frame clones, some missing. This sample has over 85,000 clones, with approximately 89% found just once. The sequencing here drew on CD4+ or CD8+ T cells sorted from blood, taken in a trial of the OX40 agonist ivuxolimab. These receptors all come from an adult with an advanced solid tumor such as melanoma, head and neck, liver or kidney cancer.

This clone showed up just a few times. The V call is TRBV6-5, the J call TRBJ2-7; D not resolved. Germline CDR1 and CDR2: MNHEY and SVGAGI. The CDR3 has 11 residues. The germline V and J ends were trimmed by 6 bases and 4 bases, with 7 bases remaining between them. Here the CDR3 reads CASSDFYEQYF. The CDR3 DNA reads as TGTGCCAGCAGCGACTTTTACGAGCAGTACTTC.

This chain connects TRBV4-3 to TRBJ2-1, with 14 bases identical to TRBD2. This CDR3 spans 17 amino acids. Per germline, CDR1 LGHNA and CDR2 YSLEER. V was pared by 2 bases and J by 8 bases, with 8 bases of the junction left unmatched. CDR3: CASSQWAGTSGSYEQFF. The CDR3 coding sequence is TGCGCCAGCAGCCAATGGGCCGGGACTAGCGGGAGTTATGAGCAGTTCTTC.

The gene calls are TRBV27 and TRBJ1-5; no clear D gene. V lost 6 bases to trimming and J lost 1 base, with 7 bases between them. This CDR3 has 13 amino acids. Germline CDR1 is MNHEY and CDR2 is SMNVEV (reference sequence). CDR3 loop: CASRSRSNQPQHF. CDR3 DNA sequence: TGTGCCAGCAGGTCAAGGAGCAATCAGCCCCAGCATTTT.

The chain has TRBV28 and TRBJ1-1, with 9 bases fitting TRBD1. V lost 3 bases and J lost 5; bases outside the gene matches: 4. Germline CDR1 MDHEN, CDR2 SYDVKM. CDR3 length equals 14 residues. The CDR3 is CASSLGTGRTEAFF. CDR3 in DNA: TGTGCCAGCAGTTTGGGGACAGGGAGGACTGAAGCTTTCTTT.

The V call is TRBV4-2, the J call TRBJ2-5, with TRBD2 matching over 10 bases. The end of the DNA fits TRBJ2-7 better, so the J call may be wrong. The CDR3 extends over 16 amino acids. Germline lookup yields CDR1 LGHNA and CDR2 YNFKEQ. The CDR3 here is CASSQGSGRGSYEQYF. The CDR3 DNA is TGTGCCAGCAGCCAAGGGAGCGGGAGGGGCTCCTACGAGCAGTACTTC.

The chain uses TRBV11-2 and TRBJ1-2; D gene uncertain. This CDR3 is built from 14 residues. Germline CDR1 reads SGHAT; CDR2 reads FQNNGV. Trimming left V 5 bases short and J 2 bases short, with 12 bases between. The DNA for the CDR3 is TGTGCCAGCAGCCTCTGGACGGGAAACTATGGCTACACCTTC. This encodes CASSLWTGNYGYTF.

This CDR3 is CASSPVNAVGGQLNTEAFF. Here the CDR3 DNA reads TGTGCCAGCTCACCAGTCAACGCTGTGGGAGGACAACTGAACACTGAAGCTTTCTTT. V is TRBV18 and J is TRBJ1-1; possible D gene TRBD1, 5 bases. V was trimmed by 2 bases and J by 0 bases, leaving 22 bases between them. The CDR3 is 19 residues long. Germline V lookup: CDR1 KGHSH, CDR2 LQKENI.

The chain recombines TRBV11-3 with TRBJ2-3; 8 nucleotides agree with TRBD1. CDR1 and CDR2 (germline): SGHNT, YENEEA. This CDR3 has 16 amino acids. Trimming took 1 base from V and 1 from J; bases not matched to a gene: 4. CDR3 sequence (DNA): TGTGCCAGCAGCTTAGGACAGGGGAGACGCACAGATACGCAGTATTTT. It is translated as CASSLGQGRRTDTQYF. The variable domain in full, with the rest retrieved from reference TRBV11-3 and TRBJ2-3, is EAGVVQSPRYKIIEKKQPVAFWCNPISGHNTLYWYLQNLGQGPELLIRYENEEAVDDSQLPKDRFSAERLKGVDSTLKIQPAELGDSAVYLCASSLGQGRRTDTQYFGPGTRLTVL.

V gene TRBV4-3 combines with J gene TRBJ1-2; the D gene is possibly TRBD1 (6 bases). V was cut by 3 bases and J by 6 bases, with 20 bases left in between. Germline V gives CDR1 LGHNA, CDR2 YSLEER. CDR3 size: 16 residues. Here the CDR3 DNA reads TGCGCCAGCAGCCAGGAACCTAGGGGACAAAGGAATGGCTACACCTTC. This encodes CASSQEPRGQRNGYTF.

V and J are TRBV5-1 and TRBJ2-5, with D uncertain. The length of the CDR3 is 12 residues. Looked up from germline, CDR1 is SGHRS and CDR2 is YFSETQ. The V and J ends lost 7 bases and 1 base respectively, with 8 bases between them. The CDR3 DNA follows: TGCGCCAGCGGACCCGCCCAAGAGACCCAGTACTTC. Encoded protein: CASGPAQETQYF.

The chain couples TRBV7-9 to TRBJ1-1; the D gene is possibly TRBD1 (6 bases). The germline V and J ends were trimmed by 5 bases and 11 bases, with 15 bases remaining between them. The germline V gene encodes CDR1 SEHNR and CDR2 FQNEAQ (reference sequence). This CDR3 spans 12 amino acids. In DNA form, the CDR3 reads TGTGCCAGCAGCCCCAACGACAGGCGGGCTTTCTTT. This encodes CASSPNDRRAFF.

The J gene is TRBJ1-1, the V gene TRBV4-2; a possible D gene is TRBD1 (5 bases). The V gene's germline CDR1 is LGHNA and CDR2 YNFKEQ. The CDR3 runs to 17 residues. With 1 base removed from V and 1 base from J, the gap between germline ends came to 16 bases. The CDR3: CASSQGSTGDSNTEAFF. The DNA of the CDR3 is TGTGCCAGCAGCCAAGGATCTACAGGAGATTCGAACACTGAAGCTTTCTTT.

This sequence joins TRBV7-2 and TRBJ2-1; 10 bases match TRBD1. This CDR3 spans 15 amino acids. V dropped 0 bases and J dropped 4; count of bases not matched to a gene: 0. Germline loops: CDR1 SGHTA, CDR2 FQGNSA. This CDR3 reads CASSLAGQGYNEQFF. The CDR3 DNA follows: TGTGCCAGCAGCTTAGCGGGACAGGGGTACAATGAGCAGTTCTTC.

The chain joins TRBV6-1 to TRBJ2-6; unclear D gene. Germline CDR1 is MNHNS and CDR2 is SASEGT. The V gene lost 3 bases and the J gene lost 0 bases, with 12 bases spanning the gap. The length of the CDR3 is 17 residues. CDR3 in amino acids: CASSDISLASGANVLTF. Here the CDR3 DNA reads TGTGCCAGCAGTGATATTAGCTTAGCCTCTGGGGCCAACGTCCTGACTTTC.

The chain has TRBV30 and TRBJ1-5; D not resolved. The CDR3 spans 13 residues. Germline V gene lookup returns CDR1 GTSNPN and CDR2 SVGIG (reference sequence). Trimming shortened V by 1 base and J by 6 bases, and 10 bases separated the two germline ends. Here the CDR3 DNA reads TGTGCCTGGAGTGGAGGGTTAAGTCAGCCCCAGCATTTT. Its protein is CAWSGGLSQPQHF.

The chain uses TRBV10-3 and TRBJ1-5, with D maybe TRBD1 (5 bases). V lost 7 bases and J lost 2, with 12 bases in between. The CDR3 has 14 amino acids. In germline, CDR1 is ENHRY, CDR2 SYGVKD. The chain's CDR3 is CAIKTDTGNQPQHF. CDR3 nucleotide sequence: TGTGCCATCAAAACGGACACGGGCAATCAGCCCCAGCATTTT.

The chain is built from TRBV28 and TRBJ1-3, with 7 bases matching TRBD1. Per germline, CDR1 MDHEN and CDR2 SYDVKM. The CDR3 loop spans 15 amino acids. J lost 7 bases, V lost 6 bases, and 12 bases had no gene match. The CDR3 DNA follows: TGTGCCAGCAGCTTGCACCGGGACAGAGGGAACACCATATATTTT. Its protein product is CASSLHRDRGNTIYF.

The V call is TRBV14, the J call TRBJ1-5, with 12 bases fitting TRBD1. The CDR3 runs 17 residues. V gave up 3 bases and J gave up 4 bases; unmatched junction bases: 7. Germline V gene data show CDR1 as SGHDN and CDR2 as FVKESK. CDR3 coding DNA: TGTGCCAGCAGCCAGAGTGGGGACAGGGGGCAAAATCAGCCCCAGCATTTT. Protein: CASSQSGDRGQNQPQHF.

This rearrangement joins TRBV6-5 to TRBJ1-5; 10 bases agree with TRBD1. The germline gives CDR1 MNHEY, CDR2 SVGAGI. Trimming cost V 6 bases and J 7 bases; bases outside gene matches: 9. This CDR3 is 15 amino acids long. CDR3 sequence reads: CASSRTGTGDQPQHF. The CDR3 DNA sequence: TGTGCCAGCAGCCGAACCGGGACAGGGGACCAGCCCCAGCATTTT.

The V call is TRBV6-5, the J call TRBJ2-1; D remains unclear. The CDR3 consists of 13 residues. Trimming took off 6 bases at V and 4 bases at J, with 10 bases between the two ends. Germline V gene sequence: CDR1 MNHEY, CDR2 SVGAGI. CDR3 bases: TGTGCCAGCAGCCTAACTGCTTACAATGAGCAGTTCTTC. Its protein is CASSLTAYNEQFF.